This T cell receptor beta chain is from a study of T cells in tumors after PD-1 blockade. Study background: No patient had prior checkpoint blockade, systemic immunosuppression, or radiotherapy within 4 weeks.

This clone was seen once. Clones were sequenced by immunoSEQ multiplex PCR, and TCRdb holds only the in-frame ones, with some missing. The sample yields roughly 25,000 clones, roughly four fifths seen once. The sequencing here drew on PBMCs, taken after anti-PD-1 treatment. The sequence derives from a human donor with basal cell carcinoma.

CDR3 amino acids: CASRPGGSGANVLTF. CDR3 in DNA: TGTGCCAGCAGACCTGGTGGATCTGGGGCCAACGTCCTGACTTTC. This chain links TRBV6-5 with TRBJ2-6; D is ambiguous. V shed 6 bases and J shed 1 base, with 10 bases lying between them. Germline CDR1 and CDR2: MNHEY and SVGAGI. The CDR3 consists of 15 residues.